The 20 T cell receptor beta chains in this list originate from one sample, sequenced in a study of somatic mutations in cytotoxic T cells in rheumatoid arthritis. Measured with immunoSEQ multiplex PCR; TCRdb has only the in-frame clones, and not every one. The sample has approximately 14,000 clones; 75% to 95% are singletons. Specimen: CD4+ T cells sorted from blood. The receptors were gathered from a man between 65 and 85 years old with rheumatoid arthritis.

This rearrangement joins TRBV12-2 to TRBJ2-2; TRBD2 was called by the table and not checked on the DNA. TRBV12-2 is classified as a pseudogene. The CDR3 covers 15 residues. The CDR3 DNA is TGTGCAAGTCGCTTAGCGTTGTCTCCTATATGGGAGCTGTTTTTT. This translates into CASRLALSPIWELFF.

The chain employs TRBV18 and TRBJ1-2, with D possibly TRBD1 on 5 matching bases. Looked up from germline, CDR1 is KGHSH and CDR2 is LQKENI. This CDR3 comprises 13 residues. The ends were cut back, 3 bases at V and 4 bases at J, with 9 bases in the middle. The CDR3 spells CASSPGQGYGYTF. CDR3 nucleotides: TGTGCCAGCTCACCGGGGCAGGGCTATGGCTACACCTTC. Supplemented by reference TRBV18 and TRBJ1-2, the full variable domain reads NAGVMQNPRHLVRRRGQEARLRCSPMKGHSHVYWYRQLPEEGLKFMVYLQKENIIDESGMPKERFSAEFPKEGPSILRIQQVVRGDSAAYFCASSPGQGYGYTFGSGTRLTVV.

As DNA, the CDR3 is TGTGCCAGCAGCTCGAGACAGGGGAGGGGTGAAAAACTGTTTTTT. Encoded protein: CASSSRQGRGEKLFF. The chain employs TRBV7-9 and TRBJ1-4, with 8 nucleotides matching TRBD1. The germline CDR1 and CDR2 sequences are SEHNR and FQNEAQ (reference sequence). The trim removed 4 bases at V and 7 bases at J, leaving 8 bases unmatched. The CDR3 is 15 amino acids.

The sample holds one count of this clone. The V and J genes are TRBV19 and TRBJ1-6; D is unresolved. V shed 0 bases and J shed 0 bases, with 12 bases lying between them. The CDR3 loop spans 18 amino acids. Germline CDR1 reads LNHDA; CDR2 reads SQIVND (reference sequence). The CDR3 spells CASSIEPRSSSYNSPLHF. The CDR3 DNA reads TGTGCCAGTAGTATAGAACCACGGTCGAGCTCCTATAATTCACCCCTCCACTTT.

The rearrangement joins TRBV9 to TRBJ2-2; D perhaps matches TRBD1 (6 bases). V was shortened by 4 bases and J by 4 bases, with 14 bases between the two germline ends. CDR3 size: 15 residues. Germline V gene lookup returns CDR1 SGDLS and CDR2 YYNGEE. The CDR3 coding sequence is TGTGCCAGCAGCCCCCGGGGACATATCACCGGGGAGCTGTTTTTT. It encodes CASSPRGHITGELFF.

This chain links TRBV5-1 with TRBJ2-1; 7 bases fit TRBD2. The CDR3 is 15 amino acids. The V gene's germline CDR1 is SGHRS and CDR2 YFSETQ. V lost 1 base to trimming and J lost 2 bases; unmatched junction nucleotides: 3. CDR3 loop: CASSLLAEAYNEQFF. In DNA form, the CDR3 reads TGCGCCAGCAGCTTGCTAGCGGAAGCCTACAATGAGCAGTTCTTC.

J is TRBJ1-1 and V is TRBV19, with D possibly being TRBD1 (5 bases). This CDR3 has 14 amino acids. CDR1 and CDR2 (germline): LNHDA, SQIVND (reference sequence). V gave up 5 bases and J gave up 4 bases, with 14 bases separating them. The CDR3 reads CASSPLGGATEAFF. The CDR3 nucleotides read TGTGCCAGTAGTCCACTGGGAGGGGCCACTGAAGCTTTCTTT. Combining the CDR3 with reference TRBV19 and TRBJ1-1 gives the whole variable domain DGGITQSPKYLFRKEGQNVTLSCEQNLNHDAMYWYRQDPGQGLRLIYYSQIVNDFQKGDIAEGYSVSREKKESFPLTVTSAQKNPTAFYLCASSPLGGATEAFFGQGTRLTVV.

The rearrangement uses TRBV11-2 and TRBJ2-7, with 11 nucleotides matching TRBD1. V shed 3 bases and J 3 bases; nucleotides not matched to a gene: 13. Looked up from germline, CDR1 is SGHAT and CDR2 is FQNNGV. The CDR3 extends over 18 amino acids. The CDR3 region is CASSFPSDPGQGVYEQYF. In nucleotides, the CDR3 is TGTGCCAGCAGCTTCCCCTCAGACCCGGGACAGGGGGTCTACGAGCAGTACTTC.

The rearrangement uses TRBV4-2 and TRBJ2-3; 12 bases are shared with TRBD2. Germline CDR1 LGHNA, CDR2 YNFKEQ. With 3 bases clipped from V and 4 bases from J, the junction kept 14 bases outside the gene matches. The CDR3 covers 19 residues. This CDR3 is CASSQRHRGLAGRPDTQYF. The DNA of the CDR3 is TGTGCCAGCAGCCAGAGACACCGGGGACTAGCGGGTCGCCCAGATACGCAGTATTTT.

This clone was observed a single time. The CDR3 region is CAWSVGSSSEQYF. CDR3 DNA: TGTGCCTGGAGTGTCGGGTCTAGCAGCGAGCAGTACTTC. V and J are TRBV30 and TRBJ2-7; tentative D call: TRBD2 (5 bases). The V gene's germline CDR1 is GTSNPN and CDR2 SVGIG (reference sequence). V lost 0 bases and J lost 6, with 12 bases in between. The CDR3 consists of 13 residues.

This chain connects TRBV6-6 to TRBJ1-2; the D gene is possibly TRBD1 (5 bases). This CDR3 spans 13 amino acids. Per germline, CDR1 MNHNY and CDR2 SVGAGI (reference sequence). Trimming took 6 bases from V and 5 from J, leaving 13 bases between them. The CDR3 DNA reads TGTGCCAGCAGCTCAGGGTCACTGTATGGCTACACCTTC. Its translation is CASSSGSLYGYTF.

The table lists this clone with a few counts. The chain joins TRBV30 to TRBJ1-1; possible D gene TRBD1, 6 bases. The V and J ends lost 8 bases and 0 bases respectively, with 16 bases between them. Germline V gene sequence: CDR1 GTSNPN, CDR2 SVGIG (reference sequence). CDR3 length equals 14 residues. The CDR3 sequence is CAGTRDIMNTEAFF. CDR3 nucleotides: TGTGCCGGGACCCGGGACATTATGAACACTGAAGCTTTCTTT.

This clone was found once. The V gene is TRBV28, the J gene TRBJ1-2; no reliable D call. V shed 7 bases and J shed 3 bases, with 15 bases lying between them. Germline CDR1 is MDHEN and CDR2 is SYDVKM. The CDR3 is 14 residues long. This CDR3 reads CASNEDRSDYGYTF. CDR3 DNA: TGTGCCAGCAACGAGGATAGGAGTGACTATGGCTACACCTTC.

The chain combines TRBV5-8 with TRBJ1-5; possible D gene TRBD1, 6 bases. Germline loops: CDR1 SGHTS, CDR2 YDEGEE. Trimming shortened V by 0 bases and J by 0 bases, and 13 bases separated the two germline ends. The CDR3 covers 17 residues. CDR3: CASSLAGGAVSNQPQHF. The CDR3 coding sequence is TGTGCCAGCAGCTTGGCCGGGGGGGCAGTTAGCAATCAGCCCCAGCATTTT.

V usage is TRBV5-1 and J usage is TRBJ2-1, with D perhaps matching TRBD2 (6 bases). The CDR3 contains 16 residues. Deletions cut 3 bases from V and 0 bases from J, with 13 bases between. Germline CDR1 reads SGHRS; CDR2 reads YFSETQ. CDR3 sequence reads: CASSSPSDRSYNEQFF. The CDR3 DNA reads TGCGCCAGCAGCTCACCTAGCGATCGCTCCTACAATGAGCAGTTCTTC.

The genes are TRBV12-5 and TRBJ1-2; weak D call: TRBD1 (6 bases). The V and J ends lost 7 bases and 5 bases respectively, with 17 bases between them. The CDR3 loop spans 14 amino acids. CDR1 and CDR2 (germline): LGHNT, FRNRAP. The CDR3 loop is CASAPSGGRYGYTF. The CDR3 DNA sequence: TGTGCTAGTGCTCCTTCGGGGGGCCGGTATGGCTACACCTTC.

The chain joins TRBV6-1 to TRBJ2-5; TRBD2 aligns across 7 bases. The J call may be faulty, since TRBJ2-7 better matches the DNA end. The CDR3 consists of 12 residues. Germline lookup yields CDR1 MNHNS and CDR2 SASEGT. The CDR3 nucleotides read TGTGCCAGTTCGGGGGGAGGGTACGAGCAGTACTTC. The encoded protein is CASSGGGYEQYF.

J is TRBJ1-6 and V is TRBV7-6; 9 nucleotides match TRBD1. The CDR3 consists of 15 residues. Germline V lookup: CDR1 SGHVS, CDR2 FNYEAQ. With 5 bases clipped from V and 5 bases from J, the junction kept 4 bases outside the gene matches. The CDR3 DNA follows: TGTGCCAGCAGCGCCCGGGACAGGGATAATTCACCCCTCCACTTT. Translated, it gives CASSARDRDNSPLHF.

The chain joins TRBV19 to TRBJ2-2; D remains ambiguous. CDR3 length equals 13 residues. Germline CDR1 LNHDA, CDR2 SQIVND (reference sequence). Trimming took 4 bases from V and 2 from J, leaving 5 bases between them. As DNA, the CDR3 is TGTGCCAGTAGTAAAACTAACACCGGGGAGCTGTTTTTT. Translated, it gives CASSKTNTGELFF.

For this clone: A junction end diverges from the germline sequence, so it may reflect a read error. The V and J genes are TRBV11-2 and TRBJ2-1; 9 positions match TRBD2. Germline CDR1 and CDR2: SGHAT and FQNNGV. This CDR3 region has 18 residues. Written as DNA, the CDR3 is TGTGCCAGCAGCCTAGAGGGACTAGGCGGGAGGGCGAAGTATGAGCAGTTCTTC. Translating it yields CASSLEGLGGRAKYEQFF. The variable domain in full, completed from reference TRBV11-2 and TRBJ2-1, reads EAGVAQSPRYKIIEKRQSVAFWCNPISGHATLYWYQQILGQGPKLLIQFQNNGVVDDSQLPKDRFSAERLKGVDSTLKIQPAKLEDSAVYLCASSLEGLGGRAKYEQFFGPGTRLTVL.